This T cell receptor beta chain was documented in a study of T cell responses to AZD1222 COVID-19 vaccine. Some clones are missing from TCRdb's copy, which holds only in-frame ones; the method was immunoSEQ multiplex PCR. The sample has 150,000 to 200,000 clones, more than 80% seen once; the top ten hold about 3.5%. Germline V gene sequence: CDR1 LNHNV, CDR2 YYDKDF (reference sequence). V lost 0 bases and J 8 bases, leaving 10 bases between the germline ends. CDR3 size: 13 residues. This clone is a singleton in its sample. The receptor was isolated from an adult who received the MenACWY meningococcal vaccine as a control. This sample comprised peripheral blood, obtained 28 days after the second dose of the MenACWY control vaccine. The chain carries TRBV15 and TRBJ1-2; no firm D call. In nucleotides, the CDR3 is TGTGCCACCAGCAGAGATCAATTGGGGGGCTACACCTTC. This codes for CATSRDQLGGYTF.